This record covers a single T cell receptor (beta chain). This CDR3 region has 15 residues. Germline V gene lookup returns CDR1 MNHEY and CDR2 SMNVEV (reference sequence). The V and J ends lost 2 bases and 2 bases respectively, with 10 bases between them. Survey-level TCR beta sequencing used the immunoSEQ assay. The table came from immunoSEQ multiplex PCR; TCRdb's copy has only in-frame clones and leaves some out. The table shows tens of thousands of clones, with about 94% occurring only once. The origin of this receptor is a man in his forties with rheumatoid arthritis. The chain uses TRBV27 and TRBJ1-5; a possible D gene is TRBD1 (6 bases). Sequencing used PBMCs. The CDR3 spells CASSLGRGGNQPQHF. CDR3 DNA sequence: TGTGCCAGCAGTTTAGGCAGGGGCGGCAATCAGCCCCAGCATTTT.